These 12 T cell receptor beta chains were sequenced from one sample in a study of OX40 agonist ivuxolimab in advanced cancers. TCRdb's table, derived via immunoSEQ multiplex PCR, lists solely in-frame clones and lacks some. This sample has 20,000 or so clones, with around 80% found just once. The specimen comprised CD4+ or CD8+ T cells sorted from blood, sampled in a trial of the OX40 agonist ivuxolimab. All receptors come from an adult with an advanced solid tumor such as melanoma, head and neck, liver or kidney cancer.

The gene calls are TRBV27 and TRBJ2-7; weak D call: TRBD1 (5 bases). Germline assignment: CDR1 MNHEY and CDR2 SMNVEV (reference sequence). The germline V and J ends were trimmed by 2 bases and 2 bases, with 10 bases remaining between them. CDR3 length: 14 amino acids. CDR3 amino acids: CASSLGATPYEQYF. CDR3 in DNA: TGTGCCAGCAGTTTAGGGGCGACCCCCTACGAGCAGTACTTC.

The CDR3 nucleotides read TGTGCCAGCAGCGGCCGAAGGGGGGAGCAGTTCTTC. Translated, it gives CASSGRRGEQFF. This chain uses TRBV9 with TRBJ2-1, with D perhaps TRBD1 (6 bases). The CDR3 runs to 12 residues. The V end was cut by 3 bases, the J end by 10 bases, with 11 bases between. In germline, CDR1 is SGDLS, CDR2 YYNGEE.

CDR3 sequence (DNA): TGTGCCAGCAGCATGGGACCTAGCACAGATACGCAGTATTTT. Translation: CASSMGPSTDTQYF. The chain employs TRBV9 and TRBJ2-3; TRBD1 or TRBD2 may be the D gene (5 bases each). CDR3 length: 14 residues. The germline V gene has CDR1 SGDLS and CDR2 YYNGEE. V shed 4 bases and J shed 0 bases, with 9 bases lying between them. The variable domain in full, with the rest retrieved from reference TRBV9 and TRBJ2-3, is DSGVTQTPKHLITATGQRVTLRCSPRSGDLSVYWYQQSLDQGLQFLIQYYNGEERAKGNILERFSAQQFPDLHSELNLSSLELGDSALYFCASSMGPSTDTQYFGPGTRLTVL.

The J gene is TRBJ2-3, the V gene TRBV15; 9 bases are shared with TRBD2. The J segment lost 1 base and the V segment lost 1 base, leaving 0 bases of the junction unmatched. Germline loops: CDR1 LNHNV, CDR2 YYDKDF (reference sequence). The CDR3 is made up of 15 amino acids. CDR3 protein: CATSRASGGTDTQYF. Here the CDR3 DNA reads TGTGCCACCAGCAGAGCTAGCGGGGGCACAGATACGCAGTATTTT.

CDR3 sequence reads: CASSVAAGDGYEQYF. The CDR3 coding sequence is TGTGCCAGCAGCGTAGCTGCCGGGGATGGCTACGAGCAGTACTTC. The V gene is TRBV9, the J gene TRBJ2-7; a weak D match, TRBD2 (5 bases). This CDR3 has 15 residues. V dropped 0 bases and J dropped 3 bases, with 13 bases sitting between them. CDR1 and CDR2 (germline): SGDLS, YYNGEE.

The rearrangement links TRBV6-6 to TRBJ2-3, with TRBD2 identical over 10 bases. Germline values: CDR1 MNHNY, CDR2 SVGAGI (reference sequence). The junction had 8 bases not matched to a gene; V was cut back by 8 bases and J by 6 bases. The CDR3 sequence is 14 residues long. The CDR3 spells CASLGSGGRDTQYF. The DNA for the CDR3 is TGTGCCAGCCTCGGTAGCGGGGGGCGGGATACGCAGTATTTT.

This clone was counted between two and nine times. This chain links TRBV27 with TRBJ2-1; D is perhaps TRBD1 (5 bases). Germline-derived CDR1 and CDR2 are MNHEY and SMNVEV (reference sequence). The ends were cut back, 3 bases at V and 5 bases at J, with 11 bases in the middle. There are 14 residues in the CDR3. In DNA, the CDR3 is TGTGCCAGCAGTTTCAGGCAGGGCGACAATGAGCAGTTCTTC. The encoded protein is CASSFRQGDNEQFF.

The gene calls are TRBV21-1 and TRBJ2-5; TRBD2 is the table's D call, not checked against the DNA. TRBV21-1 is reported as a pseudogene. The CDR3 runs to 17 residues. CDR3 in amino acids: CASRYGGGLKLQETQYF. The CDR3 region has the DNA TGTGCCAGCAGATACGGGGGGGGACTTAAGCTCCAAGAGACCCAGTACTTC.

This rearrangement joins TRBV14 to TRBJ2-3, with TRBD2 identical over 12 bases. CDR1 is SGHDN, CDR2 FVKESK, per germline. The CDR3 has 18 residues. V trimming: 0 bases; J trimming: 3 bases; junction bases outside the gene matches: 7. The CDR3 loop is CASSQDSASGGGTDTQYF. The CDR3 DNA reads as TGTGCCAGCAGCCAAGATAGCGCTAGCGGGGGGGGGACAGATACGCAGTATTTT.

The chain has TRBV7-9 and TRBJ1-2; 9 positions agree with TRBD1. The V segment lost 0 bases and the J segment 3 bases; nucleotides outside the gene matches: 5. There are 16 residues in the CDR3. Germline CDR1 is SEHNR and CDR2 is FQNEAQ (reference sequence). The CDR3 protein is CASSLATGGWDYGYTF. CDR3 coding DNA: TGTGCCAGCAGCTTAGCCACAGGGGGCTGGGACTATGGCTACACCTTC.

The CDR3 protein is CASSPSGLRNEQFF. CDR3 DNA: TGTGCCAGCAGTCCTTCGGGACTCCGCAATGAGCAGTTCTTC. The rearrangement links TRBV27 to TRBJ2-1; TRBD2 might be the D (6 bases). CDR1 is MNHEY, CDR2 SMNVEV, per germline (reference sequence). The CDR3 has 14 amino acids. V was shortened by 5 bases and J by 6 bases, with 14 bases between the two germline ends.

This chain uses TRBV2 with TRBJ2-1; D could derive from TRBD1 or TRBD2 (5 bases each). CDR3 length: 14 residues. V lost 2 bases and J 3 bases, leaving 8 bases between the germline ends. Germline-derived CDR1 and CDR2 are SNHLY and FYNNEI. The DNA of the CDR3 is TGTGCCAGCAGTGAATTGAGGGGCTACAATGAGCAGTTCTTC. Translated, it gives CASSELRGYNEQFF.